This T cell receptor beta chain was identified during a study of neurological immune-mediated disorders. The CDR3 contains 16 residues. Trimming at V came to 3 bases and at J to 1 base, leaving 8 bases not matched to a gene. The V gene's germline CDR1 is KGHSH and CDR2 LQKENI. Use was made of about 920,000 CD4+ or CD8+ T cells in sorted libraries. Over 190 million TCR-beta sequences from 15-18 subjects came out of each sequencing run. TCRdb independently ran MiXCR on the 5' RACE reads; one entry per CDR3 protein. The table shows roughly 29,000 distinct CDR3 sequences, with 20% to 25% occurring only once. The table lists this clonotype with many counts.

The specimen sequenced was CD4+ T cells from blood. V and J are TRBV18 and TRBJ1-1; TRBD1 agrees at 7 bases. The TCR sequence derives from a man over 45 with HTLV-1-associated myelopathy (HAM/TSP). CDR3 amino acids: CASSPRMGQPNTEAFF. As DNA, the CDR3 is TGTGCCAGCTCACCGCGGATGGGACAGCCGAACACTGAAGCTTTCTTT.